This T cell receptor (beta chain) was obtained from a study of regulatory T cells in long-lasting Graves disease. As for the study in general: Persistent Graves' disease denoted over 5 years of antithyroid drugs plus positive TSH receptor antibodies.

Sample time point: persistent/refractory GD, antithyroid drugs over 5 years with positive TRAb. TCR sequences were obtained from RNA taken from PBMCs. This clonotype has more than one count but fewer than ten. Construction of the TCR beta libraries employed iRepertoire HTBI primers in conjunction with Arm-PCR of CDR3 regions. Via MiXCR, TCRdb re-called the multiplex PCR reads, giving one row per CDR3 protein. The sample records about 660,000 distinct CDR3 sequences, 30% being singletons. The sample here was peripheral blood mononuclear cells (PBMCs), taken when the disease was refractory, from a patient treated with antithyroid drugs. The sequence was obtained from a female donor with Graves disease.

CDR3 amino acids: CASSLDLAGGPREQYF. Here the CDR3 DNA reads TGTGCCAGCAGTTTAGATCTAGCGGGAGGGCCCAGGGAGCAGTACTTC. V and J are TRBV12-3 or TRBV12-4 and TRBJ2-7, with TRBD2 identical over 12 bases. V trimming: 1 base; J trimming: 7 bases; junction bases outside the gene matches: 8. The CDR3 runs 16 residues.